This paragraph reports one T cell receptor (beta chain). Its antigen is not known. This table comes from immunoSEQ multiplex PCR, and its TCRdb copy is limited to in-frame clones, with some not included. Of about 36,000 clones in the sample, over 70% were seen once. The source of the sample is a study of monozygotic twins with cystic fibrosis. Study findings and constraints: In 13 of 16 pairs, V gene usage was closest to the co-twin's.

This CDR3 region has 14 residues. CDR1 and CDR2 (germline): SGHDT, YYEEEE. The ends lost 1 base at V and 4 bases at J; junction bases unmatched: 4. The gene calls are TRBV5-6 and TRBJ1-2, with 7 bases that match TRBD1. Sequenced material: blood. The TCR was taken from a girl aged 2-10 years with cystic fibrosis. The CDR3 DNA reads as TGTGCCAGCAGCTTGTCCAGGGGGGTCTATGGCTACACCTTC. Translation: CASSLSRGVYGYTF.